Here is one T cell receptor beta chain with its context. The data belong to a study of shared clonotypes between healthy human individuals. The data were produced by immunoSEQ multiplex PCR, yet TCRdb's version contains in-frame clones alone and is incomplete. The sample includes 2,500,000 or so clones, 93% of them seen just once. The CDR3 is 16 amino acids. CDR1 LNHDA and CDR2 SQIVND come from the germline V gene (reference sequence). V was shortened by 3 bases and J by 4 bases, with 15 bases between the two germline ends. V usage is TRBV19 and J usage is TRBJ2-2; D assignment may be TRBD1 or TRBD2 (5 bases each). The sample was naive CD4+ T cells from PBMCs. Specified subset: CD45RA+ positively selected. The TCR was taken from a man younger than 35 in good health. Some clones in this sample may be carry-over from other donors' samples. CDR3: CASSIKSGAVTGELFF. CDR3 sequence (DNA): TGTGCCAGTAGTATCAAATCCGGGGCGGTCACCGGGGAGCTGTTTTTT.